This is a list of T cell receptor beta chains from one sample in a study of cytotoxic CD8 clonotypes in ibrutinib-treated CLL. Sequenced by immunoSEQ multiplex PCR; TCRdb stores in-frame clones only, minus some. The top ten clones hold roughly 5.9% of a sample with roughly 200,000 clones, around 75% of them seen once. The starting material was PBMCs, obtained after 12 months of ibrutinib treatment. These receptors originate from a human donor with chronic lymphocytic leukemia. The CDR3 runs from the conserved cysteine through the conserved F or W. The D gene is left open where the match is weak. Size tells how often a clone was seen (once, few, many) or the class of an expanded clone, and some rows leave it out.

abundance: -; d_gene: TRBD1; j_gene: TRBJ1-2; v_gene: TRBV14; CDR3nt: TGTGCCAGCAGCCGAACGACAGGGAACCCGACGAGAGGGGGCTACACCTTC; CDR3aa: CASSRTTGNPTRGGYTF
abundance: -; d_gene: TRBD1; j_gene: TRBJ1-4; v_gene: TRBV5-6; CDR3nt: TGTGCCAGCAGCCCAGACAGGGATGAAAAACTGTTTTTT; CDR3aa: CASSPDRDEKLFF
abundance: -; d_gene: TRBD1; j_gene: TRBJ1-1; v_gene: TRBV18; CDR3nt: TGTGCCAGCTCACCATCCCGGGACAGGGTCGCTGAAGCTTTCTTT; CDR3aa: CASSPSRDRVAEAFF
abundance: -; d_gene: -; j_gene: TRBJ1-2; v_gene: TRBV7-9; CDR3nt: TGTGCCAGCAGCTTGATAGGGGCAAACTATGGCTACACCTTC; CDR3aa: CASSLIGANYGYTF
abundance: -; d_gene: TRBD1; j_gene: TRBJ1-6; v_gene: TRBV30; CDR3nt: TGTGCCTGGGGGAGGGGACAGTGGAATTCACCCCTCCACTTT; CDR3aa: CAWGRGQWNSPLHF
abundance: -; d_gene: -; j_gene: TRBJ2-5; v_gene: TRBV10-3; CDR3nt: TGTGCCATCAGACCAGAGGGACAACAAGAGACCCAGTACTTC; CDR3aa: CAIRPEGQQETQYF
abundance: -; d_gene: -; j_gene: TRBJ1-5; v_gene: TRBV6-6; CDR3nt: TGTGCCAGCGGTGCTATGACAGCGAATCAGCCCCAGCATTTT; CDR3aa: CASGAMTANQPQHF
abundance: -; d_gene: -; j_gene: TRBJ2-2; v_gene: TRBV9; CDR3nt: TGTGCCAGCAGCGTAGGGAGTTTCCCCGGGGAGCTGTTTTTT; CDR3aa: CASSVGSFPGELFF
abundance: -; d_gene: -; j_gene: TRBJ1-2; v_gene: TRBV30; CDR3nt: TGTGCCTGGAACCGTCAACGCAGGGGCGACGGCTACACCTTC; CDR3aa: CAWNRQRRGDGYTF
abundance: -; d_gene: -; j_gene: TRBJ1-4; v_gene: TRBV30; CDR3nt: TGTGCCTGGAGTGTCCGGGATGAAAAACTGTTTTTT; CDR3aa: CAWSVRDEKLFF
abundance: -; d_gene: -; j_gene: TRBJ1-5; v_gene: TRBV30; CDR3nt: TGTGCCTGGAGTGTAGGGGTCAATCAGCCCCAGCATTTT; CDR3aa: CAWSVGVNQPQHF
abundance: -; d_gene: -; j_gene: TRBJ2-7; v_gene: TRBV6-1; CDR3nt: TGTGCCAGCAGTGATGCCGATACGGGACACCCCTACGAGCAGTACTTC; CDR3aa: CASSDADTGHPYEQYF
abundance: -; d_gene: TRBD1; j_gene: TRBJ1-5; v_gene: TRBV4-1; CDR3nt: TGCGCCAGCAGCCAGGTCCGGGACAGGGGGGAGTGGGGCAATCAGCCCCAGCATTTT; CDR3aa: CASSQVRDRGEWGNQPQHF
abundance: -; d_gene: TRBD1; j_gene: TRBJ2-2; v_gene: TRBV7-6; CDR3nt: TGTGCCAGCAGCTTAGATACAGGGGGCGGGAACACCGGGGAGCTGTTTTTT; CDR3aa: CASSLDTGGGNTGELFF
abundance: -; d_gene: -; j_gene: TRBJ2-2; v_gene: TRBV29-1; CDR3nt: TGCAGCGTTGTCGGGGTGGTGGGCACCGGGGAGCTGTTTTTT; CDR3aa: CSVVGVVGTGELFF
abundance: once; d_gene: -; j_gene: TRBJ1-2; v_gene: TRBV30; CDR3nt: TGTGCCCGGTTTCTCGTGGGGCTAGGCTATGGCTACACCTTC; CDR3aa: CARFLVGLGYGYTF
abundance: -; d_gene: -; j_gene: TRBJ1-5; v_gene: TRBV9; CDR3nt: TGTGCCAGCAGCGAAAGTGGGGCCCATCAGCCCCAGCATTTT; CDR3aa: CASSESGAHQPQHF
abundance: few; d_gene: TRBD1; j_gene: TRBJ2-1; v_gene: TRBV11-2; CDR3nt: TGTGCCAGCAGCCGCACCCGGGGACAGGGAGGCAATGAGCAGTTCTTC; CDR3aa: CASSRTRGQGGNEQFF
abundance: few; d_gene: -; j_gene: TRBJ2-5; v_gene: TRBV12-5; CDR3nt: TGTGCTAGTGCCCAGACAGACGATGGGACCCAGTACTTC; CDR3aa: CASAQTDDGTQYF
abundance: -; d_gene: -; j_gene: TRBJ1-4; v_gene: TRBV29-1; CDR3nt: TGCAGCGTTGAGGGGCAGACGGCCGAAAAACTGTTTTTT; CDR3aa: CSVEGQTAEKLFF
abundance: -; d_gene: -; j_gene: TRBJ1-5; v_gene: TRBV30; CDR3nt: TGTGCCTGGTCGAGGGCAGCAACCAATCAGCCCCAGCATTTT; CDR3aa: CAWSRAATNQPQHF
abundance: -; d_gene: TRBD2; j_gene: TRBJ2-2; v_gene: TRBV19; CDR3nt: TGTGCCAGTAGTATAGGACTAGCGGGAGTACATAGTCCCGGGGAGCTGTTTTTT; CDR3aa: CASSIGLAGVHSPGELFF
abundance: -; d_gene: TRBD1; j_gene: TRBJ1-5; v_gene: TRBV5-1; CDR3nt: TGCGCCAGCAGCCAGGACAGGGGAGCGGATCAGCCCCAGCATTTT; CDR3aa: CASSQDRGADQPQHF
abundance: -; d_gene: TRBD2; j_gene: TRBJ2-5; v_gene: TRBV7-9; CDR3nt: TGTGCCAGCAGCTTAGGGCCCTCGCGGGGGAAAGAGACCCAGTACTTC; CDR3aa: CASSLGPSRGKETQYF
abundance: -; d_gene: TRBD2; j_gene: TRBJ2-7; v_gene: TRBV6-6; CDR3nt: TGTGCCAGCTCGGCTAGCGGGAGGTCGTCCTACGAGCAGTACTTC; CDR3aa: CASSASGRSSYEQYF
abundance: once; d_gene: -; j_gene: TRBJ2-5; v_gene: TRBV6-1; CDR3nt: TGTGCCAGCAGGGGGGGAAGGCTTGGAGAGACCCAGTACTTC; CDR3aa: CASRGGRLGETQYF
abundance: -; d_gene: TRBD1; j_gene: TRBJ1-6; v_gene: TRBV6-5; CDR3nt: TGTGCCAGCAGTTACTCCCGGACAGGGCAGAATTCACCCCTCCACTTT; CDR3aa: CASSYSRTGQNSPLHF
abundance: -; d_gene: -; j_gene: TRBJ2-7; v_gene: TRBV28; CDR3nt: TGTGCCAGCAGCGTCCGATCCTACGAGCAGTACTTC; CDR3aa: CASSVRSYEQYF
abundance: once; d_gene: TRBD1; j_gene: TRBJ1-1; v_gene: TRBV19; CDR3nt: TGTGCCAGTAGCGTACAGGGGTCAAGATCAGTCACTGAAGCTTTCTTT; CDR3aa: CASSVQGSRSVTEAFF
abundance: -; d_gene: -; j_gene: TRBJ2-7; v_gene: TRBV28; CDR3nt: TGTGCCAGCAGTTTTTCGGTCGGCGCGCAGTACTTC; CDR3aa: CASSFSVGAQYF
abundance: -; d_gene: -; j_gene: TRBJ1-4; v_gene: TRBV2; CDR3nt: TGTGCCAGCATGCAGGGTTTACCTAATGAAAAACTGTTTTTT; CDR3aa: CASMQGLPNEKLFF
abundance: few; d_gene: -; j_gene: TRBJ1-2; v_gene: TRBV29-1; CDR3nt: TGCAGCGTTGAGGAATATGGCTACACCTTC; CDR3aa: CSVEEYGYTF
abundance: -; d_gene: -; j_gene: TRBJ2-2; v_gene: TRBV5-1; CDR3nt: TGCGCCAGCAGCCCCCTGGGGGCGAAGGACACCGGGGAGCTGTTTTTT; CDR3aa: CASSPLGAKDTGELFF
abundance: once; d_gene: -; j_gene: TRBJ1-2; v_gene: TRBV18; CDR3nt: TGTGCCAGCTCACCACCGGGGAGCTATGGCTACACCTTC; CDR3aa: CASSPPGSYGYTF
abundance: -; d_gene: -; j_gene: TRBJ2-7; v_gene: TRBV6-1; CDR3nt: TGTGCCAGCAGTGAAGCGTGGGGCTCCTACGAGCAGTACTTC; CDR3aa: CASSEAWGSYEQYF
abundance: -; d_gene: TRBD1; j_gene: TRBJ1-1; v_gene: TRBV4-3; CDR3nt: TGCGCCAGCAGCCAGAGACAGGGGTTCACTGAAGCTTTCTTT; CDR3aa: CASSQRQGFTEAFF
abundance: -; d_gene: -; j_gene: TRBJ2-7; v_gene: TRBV7-2; CDR3nt: TGTGCCAGCAGCTTTTCGGCAGGGGCCCGTGGCGAGCAGTACTTC; CDR3aa: CASSFSAGARGEQYF
abundance: -; d_gene: TRBD1; j_gene: TRBJ1-4; v_gene: TRBV6-5; CDR3nt: TGTGCCAGCAGTTGGAGGACAGGGAATGAAAAACTGTTTTTT; CDR3aa: CASSWRTGNEKLFF
abundance: few; d_gene: -; j_gene: TRBJ1-6; v_gene: TRBV11-1; CDR3nt: TGTGCCAGCAGCTTAGCGGCAGGGAATTCACCCCTCCACTTT; CDR3aa: CASSLAAGNSPLHF
abundance: -; d_gene: -; j_gene: TRBJ2-7; v_gene: TRBV7-3; CDR3nt: TGTGCCAGCAGCTTAATCGGTGAGACTTACGAGCAGTACTTC; CDR3aa: CASSLIGETYEQYF
abundance: -; d_gene: -; j_gene: TRBJ2-1; v_gene: TRBV27; CDR3nt: TGTGCCAGCAGTTTACAGGGGAGTTACAATGAGCAGTTCTTC; CDR3aa: CASSLQGSYNEQFF
abundance: -; d_gene: -; j_gene: TRBJ1-5; v_gene: TRBV2; CDR3nt: TGTGCCAGCAGGGTCCAGGGTGTTTTAAGTCAGCCCCAGCATTTT; CDR3aa: CASRVQGVLSQPQHF
abundance: once; d_gene: -; j_gene: TRBJ2-7; v_gene: TRBV5-6; CDR3nt: TGTGCCAGCAGCTTCAAGAGACGGACAAGCTCCTACGAGCAGTACTTC; CDR3aa: CASSFKRRTSSYEQYF
abundance: few; d_gene: -; j_gene: TRBJ1-5; v_gene: TRBV12-5; CDR3nt: TGTGCTAGTGGTGGAAAGGGCGGGATTGGCAATCAGCCCCAGCATTTT; CDR3aa: CASGGKGGIGNQPQHF
abundance: once; d_gene: -; j_gene: TRBJ2-5; v_gene: TRBV21-1; CDR3nt: TGTGCCAGCAGCAACCGACCGGGACACAGACAAGAGACCCAGTACTTC; CDR3aa: CASSNRPGHRQETQYF
abundance: once; d_gene: -; j_gene: TRBJ2-6; v_gene: TRBV19; CDR3nt: TGTGCCAGTAGTATGTCCAGAAGCTCTGGGGCCAACGTCCTGACTTTC; CDR3aa: CASSMSRSSGANVLTF